This entry features one T cell receptor beta chain sequence. Its antigen is still unknown. No per-base quality is available; no much larger clone lies one base away. This sample was taken from a study of regulatory T cells in long-lasting Graves disease (dated by TCRdb to the early 2020s). Looking at the study overall: Antithyroid drugs had been taken for less than 3 months by newly diagnosed Graves' disease patients. Peripheral blood TCR sequencing and RNA sequencing compared persistent Graves' disease patients with newly diagnosed Graves' disease patients. The study was registered as a clinical trial and conducted in China. TCR sequencing covered about 13 persistent and roughly 20 newly diagnosed Graves' disease patients, 33 samples in total.

From cysteine to phenylalanine, the CDR3 is 15 amino acids long. CDR3 DNA is the only sequence kept; it has 45 bases, read in frame from the first base. V loses 2 bases, J loses 5 bases, and the germline ends lie 16 bases apart. CDR1 MGHRA and CDR2 YSYEKL are derived from the germline V gene. The receptor library was made with multiplex PCR. The sample was run on an Illumina HiSeq 4000. To build TCR beta libraries, CDR3 regions were amplified by Arm-PCR using iRepertoire HTBI primers. PCR products were gel purified before sequencing. The original pipeline was this. Across samples, some 62 TRBV and 13 to 15 TRBJ segments were identified and used for gene usage analysis of CDR3 amino acid clonotypes. Filtered high-quality paired reads were merged into contigs using COPE and FqMerger. Contigs were aligned with BLAST to IMGT TRBV, TRBD and TRBJ reference genes, and CDR3 was defined per IMGT. Clonotypes above 0.1% frequency were classified as highly expanded clones. Repertoire diversity was measured by Shannon entropy, and V-J evenness by the Gini coefficient. Public clonotypes were defined as clonotypes shared by more than one individual. The public sequencing data were trimmed at Q25 with fastp and processed into clonotypes with MiXCR by TCRdb, which kept only in-frame beta chains. Each entry is one CDR3 protein sequence, shown with its most common DNA and genes. The V and J calls reflect TCRdb's pipeline rather than the authors' work. The table for this sample lists 320,000 or so distinct CDR3 sequences; 18% of them were counted only once. In total, the top ten clones hold less than 45% of the sample.

The research as a whole found: A larger number of public clonotypes was shared among persistent patients (about 2,700) than among newly diagnosed patients (around 970). Preferential use of TRBV28, TRBJ1-2 and TRBJ2-5 was observed in persistent disease, whereas TRBV20-1 and TRBJ2-1 were favored in newly diagnosed disease. Peripheral blood alone was examined, since thyroid tissue, which constituted the primary lesion, could not be accessed. As a limitation, the authors acknowledged that the small sample size may reduce accuracy. Persistent Graves' disease patients showed lower TCR Shannon entropy and fewer highly expanded clones than newly diagnosed patients, suggesting clonal expansion. Sequencing and analysis were limited to the TCR beta chain.

The sample's time point label, in plain terms: newly diagnosed GD, antithyroid drugs for less than 3 months. For both TCR sequencing and RNA sequencing, RNA was extracted from PBMCs in TRIzol. Graves' disease was diagnosed according to American Thyroid Association guidelines. Patients were recruited from an endocrinology department in Xi'an, China. Each patient gave about 10 milliliters of peripheral blood, collected in an EDTA anticoagulant tube. Ficoll Paque Plus density gradient separation was used to isolate PBMCs, and no additional T cell sorting was done. An Agilent 2100 Bioanalyzer and agarose gel were used to check RNA quality, and a NanoDrop 2000 was used to measure RNA concentration.

The chain is made from TRBV4-1 and TRBJ2-7; no D gene is confidently identified. The source is a female donor with Graves disease. This specimen was peripheral blood mononuclear cells (PBMCs), taken at new diagnosis, from a patient treated with antithyroid drugs. The CDR3 region reads CASSQPTKVGHEQYF. The nucleotides read TGCGCCAGCAGCCAACCAACCAAGGTGGGCCACGAGCAGTACTTC.